What follows is one T cell receptor (beta chain) and its context. Its antigen is not identified. After isolation, RNA underwent reverse transcription to generate cDNA as the sequencing template. This table comes from immunoSEQ multiplex PCR, and its TCRdb copy is limited to in-frame clones, with some not included. The sample holds 120,000 or so clones; under 65% are singletons and the top ten take around 6%. The data were obtained in a study of CD8+ T cells in alopecia areata. Study-wide findings and caveats: The treated group had a single nonresponder, limiting CD8+ expansion-response conclusions. Numerous expanded lesional clones remained in scalp and blood during tofacitinib. Especially in alopecia totalis/universalis, lesional scalp showed greater clonality than normal scalp did.

Germline CDR1 is SGHNT and CDR2 is YYREEE (reference sequence). V lost 4 bases and J lost 2, with 15 bases in between. This CDR3 is 15 amino acids long. As for treatment: oral pan-JAK inhibitor, 5-10 mg twice daily. The sorting of PBMCs gave CD4+ and CD8+ T cells. Sequences were derived from CD4+ T cells sorted from blood, sampled at week 4, from a patient treated with tofacitinib. The V gene is TRBV5-4, the J gene TRBJ2-5; the D gene is possibly TRBD1 (5 bases). The sequence was collected from a human donor with alopecia areata. In DNA form, the CDR3 reads TGTGCCAGCAGCCGTGACAGAGGCCGGCAAGAGACCCAGTACTTC. Protein product: CASSRDRGRQETQYF.